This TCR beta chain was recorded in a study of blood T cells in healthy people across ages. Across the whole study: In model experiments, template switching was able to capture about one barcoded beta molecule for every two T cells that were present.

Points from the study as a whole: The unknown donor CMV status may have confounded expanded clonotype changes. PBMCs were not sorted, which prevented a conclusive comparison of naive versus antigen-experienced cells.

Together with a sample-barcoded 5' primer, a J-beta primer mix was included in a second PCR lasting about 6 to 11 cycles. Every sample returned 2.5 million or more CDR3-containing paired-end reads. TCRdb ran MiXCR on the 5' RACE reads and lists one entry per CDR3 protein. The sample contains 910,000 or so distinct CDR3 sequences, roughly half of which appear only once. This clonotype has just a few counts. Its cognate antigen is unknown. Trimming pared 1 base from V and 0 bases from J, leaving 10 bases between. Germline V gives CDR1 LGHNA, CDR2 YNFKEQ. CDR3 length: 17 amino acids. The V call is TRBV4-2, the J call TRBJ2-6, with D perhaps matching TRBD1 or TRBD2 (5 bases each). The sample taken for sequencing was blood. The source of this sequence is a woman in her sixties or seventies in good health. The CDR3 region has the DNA TGTGCCAGCAGCCAAGTGGGACCTAGCTCTGGGGCCAACGTCCTGACTTTC. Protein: CASSQVGPSSGANVLTF.